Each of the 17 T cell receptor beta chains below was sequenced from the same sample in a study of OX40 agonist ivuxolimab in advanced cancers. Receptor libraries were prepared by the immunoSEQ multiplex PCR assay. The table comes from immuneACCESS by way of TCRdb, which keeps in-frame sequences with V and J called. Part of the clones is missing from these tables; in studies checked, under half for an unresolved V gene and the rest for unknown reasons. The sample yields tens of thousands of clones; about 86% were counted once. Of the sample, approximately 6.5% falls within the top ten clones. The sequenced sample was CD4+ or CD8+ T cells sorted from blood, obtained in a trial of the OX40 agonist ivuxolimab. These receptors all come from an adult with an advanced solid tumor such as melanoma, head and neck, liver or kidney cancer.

DNA for the CDR3: TGCAGCGTTGAATCCGTGACAGGGGGCTACAACGAGCAGTACTTC. Protein: CSVESVTGGYNEQYF. This rearrangement joins TRBV29-1 to TRBJ2-7; 10 bases are a match to TRBD1. The V segment lost 2 bases and the J segment 5 bases; nucleotides outside the gene matches: 9. This CDR3 region has 15 residues. CDR1 and CDR2 (germline): SQVTM, ANQGSEA.

As DNA, the CDR3 is TGTGCCAGCAGTTGGACTAGCGGGAGGCTTAATGAGCAGTTCTTC. It specifies CASSWTSGRLNEQFF. The chain combines TRBV27 with TRBJ2-1, with TRBD2 matching 14 bases. This CDR3 spans 15 amino acids. Germline CDR1 MNHEY, CDR2 SMNVEV (reference sequence). Trimming at V came to 4 bases and at J to 7 bases, leaving 3 bases not matched to a gene.

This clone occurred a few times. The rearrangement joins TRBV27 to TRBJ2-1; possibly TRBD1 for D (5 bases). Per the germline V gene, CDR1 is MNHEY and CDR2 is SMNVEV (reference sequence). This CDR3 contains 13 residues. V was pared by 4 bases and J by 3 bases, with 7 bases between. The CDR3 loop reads CASSYDSYNEQFF. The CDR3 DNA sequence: TGTGCCAGCAGTTACGACAGCTACAATGAGCAGTTCTTC.

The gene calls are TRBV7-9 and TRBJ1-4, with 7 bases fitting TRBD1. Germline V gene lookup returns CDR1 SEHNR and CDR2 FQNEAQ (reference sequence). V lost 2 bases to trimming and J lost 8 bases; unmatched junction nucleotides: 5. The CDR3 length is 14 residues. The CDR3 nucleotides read TGTGCCAGCAGCTTAAAGGGGGCTTGGGAAAAACTGTTTTTT. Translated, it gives CASSLKGAWEKLFF.

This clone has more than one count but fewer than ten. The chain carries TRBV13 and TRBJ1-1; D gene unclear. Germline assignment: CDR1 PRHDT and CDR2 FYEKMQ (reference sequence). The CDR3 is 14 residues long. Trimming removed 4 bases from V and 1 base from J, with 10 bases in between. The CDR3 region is CASSSGLGNTEAFF. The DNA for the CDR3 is TGTGCCAGCAGCTCGGGCCTGGGGAACACTGAAGCTTTCTTT.

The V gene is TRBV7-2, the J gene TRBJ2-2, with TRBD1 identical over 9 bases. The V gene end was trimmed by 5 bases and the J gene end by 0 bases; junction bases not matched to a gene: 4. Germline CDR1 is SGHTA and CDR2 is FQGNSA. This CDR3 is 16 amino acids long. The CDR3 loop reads CASSPGTGTNTGELFF. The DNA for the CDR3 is TGTGCCAGCAGCCCTGGGACAGGGACGAACACCGGGGAGCTGTTTTTT. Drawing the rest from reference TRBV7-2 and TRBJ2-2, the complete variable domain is GAGVSQSPSNKVTEKGKDVELRCDPISGHTALYWYRQSLGQGLEFLIYFQGNSAPDKSGLPSDRFSAERTGGSVSTLTIQRTQQEDSAVYLCASSPGTGTNTGELFFGEGSRLTVL.

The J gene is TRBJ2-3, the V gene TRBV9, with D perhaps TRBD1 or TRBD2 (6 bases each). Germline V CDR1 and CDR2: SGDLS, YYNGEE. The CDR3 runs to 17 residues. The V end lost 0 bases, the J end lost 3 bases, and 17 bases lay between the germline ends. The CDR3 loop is CASSVAVHQGGTDTQYF. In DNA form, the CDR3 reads TGTGCCAGCAGCGTAGCTGTCCACCAAGGGGGGACAGATACGCAGTATTTT.

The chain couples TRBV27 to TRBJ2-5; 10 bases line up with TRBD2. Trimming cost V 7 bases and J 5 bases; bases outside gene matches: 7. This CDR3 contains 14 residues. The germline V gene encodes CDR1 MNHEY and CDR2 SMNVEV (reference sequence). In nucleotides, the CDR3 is TGTGCCAGCACCCAAAGCGGGGGGGCCGAGACCCAGTACTTC. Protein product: CASTQSGGAETQYF.

The CDR3 reads CASSSLSGEAFF. The CDR3 DNA reads TGTGCCAGCAGCTCCCTAAGTGGTGAAGCTTTCTTT. The chain uses TRBV6-5 and TRBJ1-1; D is unresolved. Trimming took 6 bases from V and 7 from J, leaving 12 bases between them. The CDR3 runs 12 residues. Germline-derived CDR1 and CDR2 are MNHEY and SVGAGI.

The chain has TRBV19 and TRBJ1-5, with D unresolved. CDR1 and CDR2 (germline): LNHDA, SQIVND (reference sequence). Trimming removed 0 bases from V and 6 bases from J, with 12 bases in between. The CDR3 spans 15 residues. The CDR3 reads CASSIEGSLSQPQHF. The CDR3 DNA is TGTGCCAGTAGTATAGAGGGAAGCCTATCTCAGCCCCAGCATTTT.

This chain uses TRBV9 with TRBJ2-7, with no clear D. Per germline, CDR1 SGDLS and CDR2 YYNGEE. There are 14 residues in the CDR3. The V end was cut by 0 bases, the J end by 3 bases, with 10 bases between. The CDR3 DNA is TGTGCCAGCAGCGTAGGGGCTGAGTTCTACGAGCAGTACTTC. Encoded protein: CASSVGAEFYEQYF.

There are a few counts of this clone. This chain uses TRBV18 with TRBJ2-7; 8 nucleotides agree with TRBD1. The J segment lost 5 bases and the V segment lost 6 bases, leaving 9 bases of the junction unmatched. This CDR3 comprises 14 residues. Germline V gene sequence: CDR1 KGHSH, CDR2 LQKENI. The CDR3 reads CASSDRTGRDEQYV. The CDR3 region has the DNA TGTGCCAGCTCTGATAGGACAGGGCGGGACGAGCAGTACGTC.

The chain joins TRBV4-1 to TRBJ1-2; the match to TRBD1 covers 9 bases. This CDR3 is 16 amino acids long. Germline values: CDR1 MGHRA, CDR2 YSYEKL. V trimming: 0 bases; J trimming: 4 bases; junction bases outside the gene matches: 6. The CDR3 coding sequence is TGCGCCAGCAGCCAAGACATCGGGACAGGGAGCTATGGCTACACCTTC. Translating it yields CASSQDIGTGSYGYTF.

The CDR3 DNA sequence: TGTGCCAGCAGTTACGCGGGGACCACAGATACGCAGTATTTT. It translates to CASSYAGTTDTQYF. The chain has TRBV6-6 and TRBJ2-3, with D tentatively TRBD2 (6 bases). The CDR3 consists of 14 residues. V dropped 2 bases and J dropped 2 bases, with 8 bases sitting between them. Germline V CDR1 and CDR2: MNHNY, SVGAGI (reference sequence).

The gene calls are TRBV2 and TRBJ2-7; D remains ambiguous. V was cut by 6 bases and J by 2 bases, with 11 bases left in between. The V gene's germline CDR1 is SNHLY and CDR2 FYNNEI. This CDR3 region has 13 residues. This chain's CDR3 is CASSDAITYEQYV. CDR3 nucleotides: TGTGCCAGCAGCGACGCCATCACCTACGAGCAGTACGTC.

CDR3 sequence (DNA): TGCGCCAGCAGTGAAAAGGAGAACACCGGGGAGCTGTTTTTT. Translating it yields CASSEKENTGELFF. The chain employs TRBV10-2 and TRBJ2-2; D is ambiguous. The germline V and J ends were trimmed by 3 bases and 1 base, with 6 bases remaining between them. Looked up from germline, CDR1 is WSHSY and CDR2 is SAAADI. The CDR3 loop spans 14 amino acids.

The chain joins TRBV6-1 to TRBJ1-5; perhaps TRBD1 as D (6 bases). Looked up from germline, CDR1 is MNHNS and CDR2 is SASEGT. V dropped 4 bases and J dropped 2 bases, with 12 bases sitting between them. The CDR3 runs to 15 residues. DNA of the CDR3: TGTGCCAGCAGTGTCTGGGACAATGGCAATCAGCCCCAGCATTTT. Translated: CASSVWDNGNQPQHF.